This T cell receptor beta chain came from a study of metastatic and nonmetastatic thyroid tumors. For the study at large: Repertoires from malignant and benign thyroid patients were compared across blood and tumor or nodule tissue.

TCRdb reanalyzed the PCR reads with MiXCR. The sample contains roughly 25,000 clones, 20% of which appear only once. With V trimmed by 2 bases and J by 2 bases, 12 bases remained unmatched. The CDR3 covers 16 residues. Per the germline V gene, CDR1 is DFQATT and CDR2 is SNEGSKA (reference sequence). No patient received treatment before thyroid surgery. A note on this clone: What it binds is unknown.

Overall study findings and caveats: Malignant tumors reportedly showed significantly higher TCR beta diversity than benign nodules in both blood and tumor.

V gene TRBV20-1 combines with J gene TRBJ2-7, with 7 nucleotides matching TRBD1. Input material: blood. The sequence derives from a male donor with papillary thyroid cancer or a benign thyroid nodule (not recorded which). Some clones in this sample may be carry-over from other donors' samples. CDR3 DNA sequence: TGCAGTGCTAGACCCCCAGGGGACAGAAGAACCTACGAGCAGTACTTC. This encodes CSARPPGDRRTYEQYF.